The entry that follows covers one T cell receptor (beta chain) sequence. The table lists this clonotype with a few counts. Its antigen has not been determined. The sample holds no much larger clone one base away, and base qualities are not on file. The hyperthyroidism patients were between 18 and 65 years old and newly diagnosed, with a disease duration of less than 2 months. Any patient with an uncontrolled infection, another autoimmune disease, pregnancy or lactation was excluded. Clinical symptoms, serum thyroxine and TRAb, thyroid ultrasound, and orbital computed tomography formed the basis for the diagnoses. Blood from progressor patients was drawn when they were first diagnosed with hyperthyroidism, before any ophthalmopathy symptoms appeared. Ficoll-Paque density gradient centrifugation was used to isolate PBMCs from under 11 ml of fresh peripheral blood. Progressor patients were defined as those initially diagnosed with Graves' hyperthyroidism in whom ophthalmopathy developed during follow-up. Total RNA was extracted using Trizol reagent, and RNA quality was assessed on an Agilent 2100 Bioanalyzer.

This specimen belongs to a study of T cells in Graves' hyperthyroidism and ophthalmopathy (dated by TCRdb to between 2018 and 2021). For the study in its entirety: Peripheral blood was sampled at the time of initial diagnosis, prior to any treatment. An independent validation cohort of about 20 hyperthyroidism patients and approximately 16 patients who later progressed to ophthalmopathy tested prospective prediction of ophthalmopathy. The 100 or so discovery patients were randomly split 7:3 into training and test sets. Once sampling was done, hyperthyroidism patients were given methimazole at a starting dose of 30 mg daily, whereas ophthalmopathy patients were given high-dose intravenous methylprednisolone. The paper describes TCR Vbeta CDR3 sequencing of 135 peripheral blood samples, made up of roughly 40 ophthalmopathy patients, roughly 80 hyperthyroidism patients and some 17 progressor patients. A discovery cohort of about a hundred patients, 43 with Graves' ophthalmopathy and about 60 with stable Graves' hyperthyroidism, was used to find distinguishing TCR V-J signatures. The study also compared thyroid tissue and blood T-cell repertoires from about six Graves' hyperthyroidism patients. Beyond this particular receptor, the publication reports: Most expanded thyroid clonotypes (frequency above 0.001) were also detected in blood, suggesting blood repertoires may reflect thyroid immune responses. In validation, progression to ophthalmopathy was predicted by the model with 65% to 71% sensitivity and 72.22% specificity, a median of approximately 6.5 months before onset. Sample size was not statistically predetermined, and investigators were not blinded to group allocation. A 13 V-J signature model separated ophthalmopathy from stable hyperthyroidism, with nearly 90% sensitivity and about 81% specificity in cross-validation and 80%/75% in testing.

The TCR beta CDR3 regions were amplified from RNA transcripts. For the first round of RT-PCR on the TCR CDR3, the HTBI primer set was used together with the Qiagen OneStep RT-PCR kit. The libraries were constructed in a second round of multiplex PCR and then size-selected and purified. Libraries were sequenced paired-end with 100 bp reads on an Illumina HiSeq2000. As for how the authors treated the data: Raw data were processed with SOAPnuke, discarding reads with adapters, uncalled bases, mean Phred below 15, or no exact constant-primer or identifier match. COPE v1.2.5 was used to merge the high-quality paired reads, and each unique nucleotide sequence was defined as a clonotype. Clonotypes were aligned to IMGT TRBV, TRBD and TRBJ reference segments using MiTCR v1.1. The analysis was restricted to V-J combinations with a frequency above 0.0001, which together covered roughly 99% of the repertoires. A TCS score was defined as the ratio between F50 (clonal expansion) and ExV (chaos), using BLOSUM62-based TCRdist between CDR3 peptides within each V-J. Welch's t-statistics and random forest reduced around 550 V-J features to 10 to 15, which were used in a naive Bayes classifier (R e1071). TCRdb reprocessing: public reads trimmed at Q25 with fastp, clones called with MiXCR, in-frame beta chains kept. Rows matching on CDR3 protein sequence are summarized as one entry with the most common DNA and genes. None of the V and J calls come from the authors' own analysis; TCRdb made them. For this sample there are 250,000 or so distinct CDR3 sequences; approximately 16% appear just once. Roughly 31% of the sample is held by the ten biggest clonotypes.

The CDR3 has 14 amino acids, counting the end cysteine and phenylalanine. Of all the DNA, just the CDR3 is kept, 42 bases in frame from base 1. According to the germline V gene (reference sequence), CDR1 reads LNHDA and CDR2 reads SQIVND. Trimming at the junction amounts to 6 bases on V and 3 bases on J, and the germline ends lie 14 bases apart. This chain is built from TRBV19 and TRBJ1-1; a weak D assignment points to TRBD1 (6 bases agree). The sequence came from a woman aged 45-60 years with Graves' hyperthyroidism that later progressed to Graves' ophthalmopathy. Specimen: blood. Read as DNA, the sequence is TGTGCCAGTAGAAGGGGGTTTGGGTACACTGAAGCTTTCTTT. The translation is CASRRGFGYTEAFF.